The 24 T cell receptor beta chains below were found in one sample sequenced in a study of blood T cell repertoires in COVID-19 (TCRdb year 2020). The library was built by means of the immunoSEQ multiplex PCR assay. Entries here come from immuneACCESS through TCRdb and include only in-frame sequences with V and J called. Some clones fail to appear in such tables; in the studies checked, an unresolved V gene covers under half of the shortfall, and the cause of the remainder is unknown. For this sample the table gives about 200,000 clones, of which around four fifths were detected only once. Of the sample, around 1% is held by the ten largest clones. Sequences were obtained from peripheral blood. These receptors came from a man aged 60 to 69 with COVID-19, enrolled during active disease.

The genes are TRBV18 and TRBJ1-5; D is perhaps TRBD1 (5 bases). Germline V gene sequence: CDR1 KGHSH, CDR2 LQKENI. V shed 6 bases and J shed 5 bases, with 17 bases lying between them. The CDR3 is 15 amino acids. For the CDR3, the DNA is TGTGCCAGCTCGCCGGGAGGGGTGACAGATCAGCCCCAGCATTTT. Translated, it gives CASSPGGVTDQPQHF.

V and J are TRBV7-9 and TRBJ2-3; 9 nucleotides align to TRBD1. Per the germline V gene, CDR1 is SEHNR and CDR2 is FQNEAQ (reference sequence). The CDR3 sequence is 16 residues long. J gave up 3 bases and V 1 base, and 5 bases lay outside the gene matches. CDR3 nucleotides: TGTGCCAGCAGCTTAGAGGGGACAGGGAGAACAGATACGCAGTATTTT. This codes for CASSLEGTGRTDTQYF.

The V gene is TRBV5-1, the J gene TRBJ2-1; 7 bases agree with TRBD1. V was pared by 4 bases and J by 5 bases, with 12 bases of the junction left unmatched. Germline CDR1 SGHRS, CDR2 YFSETQ. The CDR3 contains 16 residues. CDR3 protein: CASSTQLGQRNNEQFF. DNA of the CDR3: TGCGCCAGCAGCACCCAATTGGGACAGAGAAACAATGAGCAGTTCTTC.

The rearrangement uses TRBV5-6 and TRBJ2-7, with TRBD2 matching over 14 bases. Germline CDR1 SGHDT, CDR2 YYEEEE. Losses at the gene ends were 7 bases for V and 4 bases for J; bases not matched to a gene: 1. There are 13 residues in the CDR3. In DNA form, the CDR3 reads TGTGCCAGCGGACTAGCGGGAGGATACGAGCAGTACTTC. Its translation is CASGLAGGYEQYF. The variable domain in full, with the rest retrieved from reference TRBV5-6 and TRBJ2-7, is DAGVTQSPTHLIKTRGQQVTLRCSPKSGHDTVSWYQQALGQGPQFIFQYYEEEERQRGNFPDRFSGHQFPNYSSELNVNALLLGDSALYLCASGLAGGYEQYFGPGTRLTVT.

Here the CDR3 DNA reads TGTGCCAGCAGCCCCTTTCCAGGGGGCTTTTCATCTTTCTTT. This codes for CASSPFPGGFSSFF. The chain is built from TRBV27 and TRBJ1-1; 8 bases are a match to TRBD1. The CDR3 is 14 residues long. Germline V gene data show CDR1 as MNHEY and CDR2 as SMNVEV (reference sequence). Trimming at V came to 6 bases and at J to 12 bases, leaving 15 bases not matched to a gene.

The chain has TRBV28 and TRBJ2-5; the match to TRBD1 covers 8 bases. J was trimmed by 5 bases and V by 3 bases; bases with no gene match: 5. The length of the CDR3 is 14 residues. Germline V gene sequence: CDR1 MDHEN, CDR2 SYDVKM. CDR3 loop: CASSFLTGGETQYF. Here the CDR3 DNA reads TGTGCCAGCAGTTTCCTTACAGGGGGGGAGACCCAGTACTTC.

The rearrangement links TRBV28 to TRBJ1-2; TRBD1 aligns across 7 bases. CDR3 length equals 12 residues. Germline CDR1 MDHEN, CDR2 SYDVKM. Germline trimming cut 10 bases from V and 11 bases from J; bases unmatched to any gene: 13. The CDR3 loop reads CATGGSVSEYTF. The CDR3 bases are TGTGCCACAGGGGGAAGTGTTAGTGAGTACACCTTC.

CDR3 in amino acids: CASSQGPQAYYEQYF. The CDR3 nucleotides are TGTGCCAGCAGCCAAGGTCCCCAGGCCTACTACGAGCAGTACTTC. V and J are TRBV3-1 (or the pseudogene TRBV3-2) and TRBJ2-7; D unresolved. The germline V and J ends were trimmed by 1 base and 3 bases, with 13 bases remaining between them. Germline values: CDR1 LGHDT, CDR2 YNNKEL (reference sequence). The CDR3 totals 15 residues.

This clone appeared once. This chain joins TRBV3-1 (or the pseudogene TRBV3-2) and TRBJ1-6, with D possibly matching TRBD1 (6 bases). This CDR3 has 15 residues. In germline, CDR1 is LGHDT, CDR2 YNNKEL (reference sequence). Trimming cost V 3 bases and J 5 bases, with 11 bases left between them. The CDR3 loop is CASSQGDRNNSPLHF. The CDR3 DNA sequence: TGTGCCAGCAGCCAGGGCGACAGGAATAATTCACCCCTCCACTTT.

V and J are TRBV7-2 and TRBJ1-4, with no clear D. Germline CDR1 is SGHTA and CDR2 is FQGNSA. The ends were cut back, 1 base at V and 0 bases at J, with 6 bases in the middle. This CDR3 contains 15 residues. Written as DNA, the CDR3 is TGTGCCAGCAGCTTAGTTCCTGCAACTAATGAAAAACTGTTTTTT. This gives the protein CASSLVPATNEKLFF.

The V gene is TRBV5-6, the J gene TRBJ1-2; D call uncertain. The CDR3 is 14 amino acids. CDR1 and CDR2 (germline): SGHDT, YYEEEE. Trimming took 0 bases from V and 4 from J, leaving 10 bases between them. This CDR3 reads CASSLDPGSYGYTF. CDR3 nucleotides: TGTGCCAGCAGCTTGGATCCGGGGTCCTATGGCTACACCTTC. The whole variable domain, filled in from reference TRBV5-6 and TRBJ1-2, reads DAGVTQSPTHLIKTRGQQVTLRCSPKSGHDTVSWYQQALGQGPQFIFQYYEEEERQRGNFPDRFSGHQFPNYSSELNVNALLLGDSALYLCASSLDPGSYGYTFGSGTRLTVV.

V is TRBV29-1 and J is TRBJ2-1; D ambiguous. CDR1 is SQVTM and CDR2 is ANQGSEA in the germline V gene. CDR3 length: 9 amino acids. Trimming cost V 3 bases and J 15 bases, with 9 bases left between them. The CDR3 loop is CSVDTPRFF. CDR3 coding DNA: TGCAGCGTTGATACCCCTAGGTTCTTC.

The chain has TRBV14 and TRBJ1-3; D is undetermined. This CDR3 is built from 13 residues. V lost 9 bases to trimming and J lost 0 bases, with 9 bases between them. The germline V gene has CDR1 SGHDN and CDR2 FVKESK. The CDR3 here is CARESPSGNTIYF. In DNA form, the CDR3 reads TGTGCCAGGGAGTCCCCCTCTGGAAACACCATATATTTT. The whole variable domain, remainder taken from reference TRBV14 and TRBJ1-3, is EAGVTQFPSHSVIEKGQTVTLRCDPISGHDNLYWYRRVMGKEIKFLLHFVKESKQDESGMPNNRFLAERTGGTYSTLKVQPAELEDSGVYFCARESPSGNTIYFGEGSWLTVV.

This clone appeared once. The V and J genes are TRBV5-4 and TRBJ1-3; TRBD1 might be the D (6 bases). V dropped 3 bases and J dropped 4 bases, with 17 bases sitting between them. Germline CDR1 reads SGHNT; CDR2 reads YYREEE (reference sequence). The CDR3 loop spans 16 amino acids. The CDR3 region has the DNA TGTGCCAGCAGCTGGGACAAGGGAATGATGGGAAACACCATATATTTT. Residues: CASSWDKGMMGNTIYF. Filled out from reference TRBV5-4 and TRBJ1-3, the complete variable domain reads ETGVTQSPTHLIKTRGQQVTLRCSSQSGHNTVSWYQQALGQGPQFIFQYYREEENGRGNFPPRFSGLQFPNYSSELNVNALELDDSALYLCASSWDKGMMGNTIYFGEGSWLTVV.

The chain joins TRBV5-8 to TRBJ1-2; TRBD1 aligns across 9 bases. CDR3 size: 14 residues. Germline V gene sequence: CDR1 SGHTS, CDR2 YDEGEE. The trim removed 10 bases at V and 7 bases at J, leaving 14 bases unmatched. CDR3 sequence reads: CAVPQYRGLGGYTF. CDR3 DNA: TGTGCCGTACCGCAATACAGGGGGCTAGGTGGCTACACCTTC.

The V gene is TRBV7-9, the J gene TRBJ2-2, with D perhaps TRBD1 (5 bases). The CDR3 extends over 15 amino acids. Germline V lookup: CDR1 SEHNR, CDR2 FQNEAQ (reference sequence). Trimming took off 6 bases at V and 0 bases at J, with 11 bases between the two ends. In DNA, the CDR3 is TGTGCCAGCAGTTACAGGAGTGCGAACACCGGGGAGCTGTTTTTT. Its translation: CASSYRSANTGELFF.

The genes are TRBV13 and TRBJ1-2; D unclear. V lost 5 bases to trimming and J lost 5 bases, with 15 bases between them. The germline gives CDR1 PRHDT, CDR2 FYEKMQ (reference sequence). The length of the CDR3 is 14 residues. The CDR3 is CASSRRGDAYGYTF. The CDR3 coding sequence is TGTGCCAGCAGCCGCCGGGGTGACGCTTATGGCTACACCTTC.

V is TRBV30 and J is TRBJ1-1; D may be TRBD1 (5 bases). Trimming shortened V by 6 bases and J by 1 base, and 15 bases separated the two germline ends. Per the germline V gene, CDR1 is GTSNPN and CDR2 is SVGIG (reference sequence). The CDR3 runs 14 residues. CDR3 coding DNA: TGTGCCTGTATCCCAGGGCTGGCGAACACTGAAGCTTTCTTT. This gives the protein CACIPGLANTEAFF. Together with reference TRBV30 and TRBJ1-1, the CDR3 gives the full variable domain: SQTIHQWPATLVQPVGSPLSLECTVEGTSNPNLYWYRQAAGRGLQLLFYSVGIGQISSEVPQNLSASRPQDRQFILSSKKLLLSDSGFYLCACIPGLANTEAFFGQGTRLTVV.

The genes are TRBV21-1 and TRBJ2-7; the table's D gene call, TRBD1, was not cross checked with the DNA. TRBV21-1 constitutes a pseudogene. This CDR3 contains 15 residues. In DNA form, the CDR3 reads TGTGCCAGCAGCTCTCGGACAGACCTGCCCTACGAGCAGTACTTC. Translated: CASSSRTDLPYEQYF.

The rearrangement joins TRBV28 to TRBJ1-2, with 7 bases matching TRBD1. This CDR3 comprises 15 residues. With 3 bases clipped from V and 6 bases from J, the junction kept 10 bases outside the gene matches. Looked up from germline, CDR1 is MDHEN and CDR2 is SYDVKM. The CDR3 reads CASSFFDRESNGYTF. CDR3 DNA sequence: TGTGCCAGCAGTTTTTTCGACAGGGAGTCCAATGGCTACACCTTC.

The chain employs TRBV6-5 and TRBJ1-2, with 12 bases that match TRBD1. The CDR3 covers 15 residues. Germline loops: CDR1 MNHEY, CDR2 SVGAGI. Trimming removed 6 bases from V and 4 bases from J; junction bases left unmatched: 6. CDR3 residues: CASSRGQGAIYGYTF. The CDR3 DNA reads TGTGCCAGCAGCAGGGGACAGGGGGCAATCTATGGCTACACCTTC.

This rearrangement joins TRBV4-1 to TRBJ2-3; a weak D match, TRBD2 (6 bases). The germline V gene has CDR1 MGHRA and CDR2 YSYEKL. The CDR3 sequence is 12 residues long. The germline V and J ends were trimmed by 7 bases and 4 bases, with 9 bases remaining between them. Here the CDR3 reads CASKGEADTQYF. Written as DNA, the CDR3 is TGCGCCAGCAAAGGGGAGGCAGATACGCAGTATTTT.

The chain combines TRBV4-3 with TRBJ1-3, with D unclear. This CDR3 has 15 amino acids. Germline V gene data show CDR1 as LGHNA and CDR2 as YSLEER. V shed 0 bases and J shed 0 bases, with 6 bases lying between them. The chain's CDR3 is CASSQDTRSGNTIYF. As DNA, the CDR3 is TGCGCCAGCAGCCAAGACACTCGCTCTGGAAACACCATATATTTT.

This rearrangement joins TRBV24-1 to TRBJ2-3; D is perhaps TRBD1 (5 bases). Germline V gives CDR1 KGHDR, CDR2 SFDVKD. CDR3 length equals 16 residues. Trimming removed 3 bases from V and 1 base from J, with 13 bases in between. CDR3 residues: CATSDGTGWGTDTQYF. CDR3 DNA: TGTGCCACCAGTGATGGAACAGGATGGGGCACAGATACGCAGTATTTT.